A single sample gave rise to the 13 T cell receptor beta chains below, sequenced in a study of CD8 T cells in ankylosing spondylitis. Study-wide findings and caveats: In ankylosing spondylitis blood, a motif of eight highly homologous TCR beta variants appeared characteristic.

No antigen has been identified for these receptors. TCRdb used MiXCR to reprocess the 5' RACE reads, holding one entry per CDR3 protein. This table has almost 400,000 distinct CDR3 sequences, around 20% appearing once. The specimen was blood, either unsorted or a sorted T cell fraction (not recorded which). The receptor source for this set is a male donor with ankylosing spondylitis.

This clonotype was seen a handful of times. The V call is TRBV9, the J call TRBJ2-1, with TRBD2 matching 14 bases. Germline CDR1 is SGDLS and CDR2 is YYNGEE. V dropped 4 bases and J dropped 4; count of bases not matched to a gene: 13. The CDR3 contains 19 residues. The CDR3 nucleotides read TGTGCCAGCAGCCTCCAACCCAGACTAGCGGGAGGGGTTTACAATGAGCAGTTCTTC. Amino acid sequence: CASSLQPRLAGGVYNEQFF.

J is TRBJ2-2 and V is TRBV7-2, with 11 bases identical to TRBD2. After removal of 8 bases from V and 9 bases from J, the junction contained 14 bases not matched to a gene. The CDR3 sequence is 16 residues long. The V gene's germline CDR1 is SGHTA and CDR2 FQGNSA. The DNA of the CDR3 is TGTGCCAGCGCGCAATGGATAGCGGGAGGGCCGAGGGAGCTGTTTTTT. Protein: CASAQWIAGGPRELFF. The variable domain in full, completed from reference TRBV7-2 and TRBJ2-2, reads GAGVSQSPSNKVTEKGKDVELRCDPISGHTALYWYRQSLGQGLEFLIYFQGNSAPDKSGLPSDRFSAERTGGSVSTLTIQRTQQEDSAVYLCASAQWIAGGPRELFFGEGSRLTVL.

The rearrangement uses TRBV5-1 and TRBJ2-2; 12 positions agree with TRBD1. Germline V gene sequence: CDR1 SGHRS, CDR2 YFSETQ. This CDR3 comprises 16 residues. V shed 4 bases, J shed 7 bases, and the junction held 8 bases outside the gene matches. CDR3 loop: CASSRLGQGAGGELFF. The DNA for the CDR3 is TGCGCCAGCAGCCGGCTGGGACAGGGGGCTGGCGGGGAGCTGTTTTTT.

The sample holds many counts of this clonotype. The V and J genes are TRBV7-9 and TRBJ2-2; no clear D. The CDR3 extends over 14 amino acids. Germline V gene sequence: CDR1 SEHNR, CDR2 FQNEAQ (reference sequence). V gave up 5 bases and J gave up 4 bases, with 11 bases separating them. Written as DNA, the CDR3 is TGTGCCAGCAGCCTACTACAGATCACCGGGGAGCTGTTTTTT. Translation: CASSLLQITGELFF.

The V call is TRBV6-6, the J call TRBJ2-7; tentatively, D is TRBD2 (6 bases). The CDR3 spans 13 residues. The V end was cut by 6 bases, the J end by 2 bases, with 11 bases between. The germline V gene has CDR1 MNHNY and CDR2 SVGAGI (reference sequence). The CDR3 is CASSVAETYEQYF. The CDR3 coding sequence is TGTGCCAGCAGCGTAGCGGAAACCTACGAGCAGTACTTC.

J is TRBJ1-1 and V is TRBV20-1; 8 bases map to TRBD1. With 5 bases clipped from V and 7 bases from J, the junction kept 6 bases outside the gene matches. In germline, CDR1 is DFQATT, CDR2 SNEGSKA (reference sequence). This CDR3 is built from 12 residues. Written as DNA, the CDR3 is TGCAGTGCTTCAGACAGGGGATATGAAGCTTTCTTT. It specifies CSASDRGYEAFF.

For the CDR3, the DNA is TGTGCCAGCAGCTTTGGACAGGCTTCTGGAAACACCATATATTTT. Protein sequence: CASSFGQASGNTIYF. This sequence joins TRBV11-3 and TRBJ1-3; 7 nucleotides align to TRBD1. The CDR3 length is 15 residues. Germline V gene data show CDR1 as SGHNT and CDR2 as YENEEA. With 3 bases clipped from V and 1 base from J, the junction kept 3 bases outside the gene matches. Full variable domain (remainder filled in from reference TRBV11-3 and TRBJ1-3): EAGVVQSPRYKIIEKKQPVAFWCNPISGHNTLYWYLQNLGQGPELLIRYENEEAVDDSQLPKDRFSAERLKGVDSTLKIQPAELGDSAVYLCASSFGQASGNTIYFGEGSWLTVV.

In its sample, this clonotype was seen a few times. The chain employs TRBV5-1 and TRBJ2-5, with D hard to call. The germline gives CDR1 SGHRS, CDR2 YFSETQ. Between the trimmed V and J ends, which lost 5 bases and 1 base, there was a span of 18 bases. This CDR3 comprises 16 residues. The DNA for the CDR3 is TGCGCCAGCAGTTTGAGGCCTACTCGCACCCAAGAGACCCAGTACTTC. Protein sequence: CASSLRPTRTQETQYF.

The chain combines TRBV25-1 with TRBJ1-1, with D possibly being TRBD1 (6 bases). Germline assignment: CDR1 MGHDK and CDR2 SYGVNS. The CDR3 contains 14 residues. Trimming removed 6 bases from V and 5 bases from J, with 16 bases in between. The CDR3 DNA follows: TGTGCCAGCAGGGTCAAGGGGGTAGGGACTGAAGCTTTCTTT. It yields the protein CASRVKGVGTEAFF.

This clonotype was recorded many times. CDR3 nucleotide sequence: TGTGCCAGCAGTTCCCCTGGAAACACCATATATTTT. This encodes CASSSPGNTIYF. The V and J genes are TRBV12-3 or TRBV12-4 and TRBJ1-3; no clear D. The CDR3 is 12 residues long. V gave up 4 bases and J gave up 2 bases, with 3 bases separating them.

The rearrangement links TRBV5-1 to TRBJ2-1, with 7 bases fitting TRBD2. The CDR3 contains 17 residues. The V gene's germline CDR1 is SGHRS and CDR2 YFSETQ. The trim removed 0 bases at V and 5 bases at J, leaving 11 bases unmatched. The CDR3 is CASSLVPITSVNNEQFF. In nucleotides, the CDR3 is TGCGCCAGCAGCTTGGTCCCCATCACTAGCGTCAACAATGAGCAGTTCTTC.

This clonotype was seen more than once but under ten times. J is TRBJ2-1 and V is TRBV6-2 or TRBV6-3; D unresolved. Per germline, CDR1 MNHEY and CDR2 SVGEGT. V dropped 8 bases and J dropped 6 bases, with 17 bases sitting between them. The CDR3 runs 14 residues. In DNA form, the CDR3 reads TGTGCCAGCGGAGACCAGTACCGCTTCAATGAGCAGTTCTTC. This encodes CASGDQYRFNEQFF.

Note on this clonotype: This could be a read error, since a much larger clone is one nucleotide away. V and J are TRBV29-1 and TRBJ2-2; D unresolved. CDR1 is SQVTM and CDR2 is ANQGSEA in the germline V gene. CDR3 length: 13 amino acids. Trimming shortened V by 7 bases and J by 3 bases, and 12 bases separated the two germline ends. The CDR3 here is CSATGLDTGELFF. CDR3 bases: TGCAGCGCGACCGGGCTCGACACCGGGGAGCTGTTTTTT.